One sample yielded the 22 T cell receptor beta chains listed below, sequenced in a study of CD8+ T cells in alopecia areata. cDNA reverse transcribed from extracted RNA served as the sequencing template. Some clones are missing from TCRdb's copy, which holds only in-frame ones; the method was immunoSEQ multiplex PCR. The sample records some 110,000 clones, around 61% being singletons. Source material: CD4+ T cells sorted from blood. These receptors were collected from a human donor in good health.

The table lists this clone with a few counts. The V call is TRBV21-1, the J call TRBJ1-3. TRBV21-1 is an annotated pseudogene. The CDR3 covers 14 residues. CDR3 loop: CASSNPASGNTIYF. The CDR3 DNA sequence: TGTGCCAGCAGCAACCCCGCCTCTGGAAACACCATATATTTT.

In nucleotides, the CDR3 is TGTGCCAGTAGCTATAACCGGGACACTGAAGCTTTCTTT. This gives the protein CASSYNRDTEAFF. This chain uses TRBV19 with TRBJ1-1; D is unclear. V lost 6 bases, J lost 3 bases, and 11 bases lay in between. The length of the CDR3 is 13 residues. The germline V gene has CDR1 LNHDA and CDR2 SQIVND (reference sequence).

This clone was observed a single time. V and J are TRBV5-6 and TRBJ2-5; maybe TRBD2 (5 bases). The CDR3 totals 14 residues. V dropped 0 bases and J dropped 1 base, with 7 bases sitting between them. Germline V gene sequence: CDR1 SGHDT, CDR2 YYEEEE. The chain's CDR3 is CASSLVDFQETQYF. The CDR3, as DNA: TGTGCCAGCAGCTTGGTGGACTTCCAAGAGACCCAGTACTTC.

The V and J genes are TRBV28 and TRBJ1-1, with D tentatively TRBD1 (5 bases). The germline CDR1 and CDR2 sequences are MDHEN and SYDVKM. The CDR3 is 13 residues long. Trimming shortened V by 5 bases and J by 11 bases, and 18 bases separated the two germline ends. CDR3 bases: TGTGCCAGCAGTCCTGGGACTTGGGCGGGGGCTTTCTTT. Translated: CASSPGTWAGAFF.

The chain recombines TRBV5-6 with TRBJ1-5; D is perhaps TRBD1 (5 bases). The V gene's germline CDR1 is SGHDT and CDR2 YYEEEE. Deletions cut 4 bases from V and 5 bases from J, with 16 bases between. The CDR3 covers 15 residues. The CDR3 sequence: CASSPRVGRDQPQHF. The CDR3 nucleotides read TGTGCCAGCAGCCCGAGAGTTGGCAGGGATCAGCCCCAGCATTTT.

The CDR3 DNA sequence: TGTGCCAGCTCACCGGCCCCCTCAGATACGCAGTATTTT. Its protein product is CASSPAPSDTQYF. The gene calls are TRBV18 and TRBJ2-3; D call uncertain. The germline CDR1 and CDR2 sequences are KGHSH and LQKENI. V lost 3 bases to trimming and J lost 4 bases, with 8 bases between them. This CDR3 spans 13 amino acids.

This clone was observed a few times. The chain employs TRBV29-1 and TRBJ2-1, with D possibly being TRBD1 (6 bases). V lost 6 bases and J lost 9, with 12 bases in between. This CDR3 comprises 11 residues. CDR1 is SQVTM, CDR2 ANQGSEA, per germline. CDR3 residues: CSVSDRPEQFF. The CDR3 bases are TGCAGCGTCTCCGACAGGCCTGAGCAGTTCTTC.

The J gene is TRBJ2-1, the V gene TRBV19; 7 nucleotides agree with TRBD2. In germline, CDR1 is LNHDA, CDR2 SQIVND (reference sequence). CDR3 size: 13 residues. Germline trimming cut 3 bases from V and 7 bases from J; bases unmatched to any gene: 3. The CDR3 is CASSMGRVNEQFF. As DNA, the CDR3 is TGTGCCAGTAGTATGGGGAGGGTGAATGAGCAGTTCTTC.

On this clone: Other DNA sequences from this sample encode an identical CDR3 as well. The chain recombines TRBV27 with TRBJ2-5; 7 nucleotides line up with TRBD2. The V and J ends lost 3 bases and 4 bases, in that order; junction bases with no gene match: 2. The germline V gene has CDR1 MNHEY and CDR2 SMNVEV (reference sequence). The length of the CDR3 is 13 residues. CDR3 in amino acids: CASSLREGETQYF. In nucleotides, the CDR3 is TGTGCCAGCAGTTTGAGGGAGGGAGAGACCCAGTACTTC.

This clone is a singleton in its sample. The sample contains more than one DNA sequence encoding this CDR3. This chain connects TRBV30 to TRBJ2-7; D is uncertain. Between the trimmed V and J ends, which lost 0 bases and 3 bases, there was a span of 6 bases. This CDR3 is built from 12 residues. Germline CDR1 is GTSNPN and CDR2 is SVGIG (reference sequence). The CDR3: CAWSVAGYEQYF. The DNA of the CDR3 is TGTGCCTGGAGTGTGGCCGGCTACGAGCAGTACTTC.

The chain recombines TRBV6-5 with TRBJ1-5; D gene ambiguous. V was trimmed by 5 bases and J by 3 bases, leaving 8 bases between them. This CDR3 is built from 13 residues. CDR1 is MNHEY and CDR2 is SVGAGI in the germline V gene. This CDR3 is CASSDGDNQPQHF. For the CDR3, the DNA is TGTGCCAGCAGTGACGGGGACAATCAGCCCCAGCATTTT.

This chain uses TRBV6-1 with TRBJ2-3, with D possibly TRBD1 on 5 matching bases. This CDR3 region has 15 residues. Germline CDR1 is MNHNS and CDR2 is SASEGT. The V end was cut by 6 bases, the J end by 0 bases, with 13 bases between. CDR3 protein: CASSPQGQSTDTQYF. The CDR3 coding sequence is TGTGCCAGCAGCCCCCAGGGTCAGAGCACAGATACGCAGTATTTT.

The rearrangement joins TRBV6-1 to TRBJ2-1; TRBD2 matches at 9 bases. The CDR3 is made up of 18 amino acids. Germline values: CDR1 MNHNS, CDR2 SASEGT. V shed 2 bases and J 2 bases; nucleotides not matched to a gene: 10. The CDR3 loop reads CASSEQPSGAPTYNEQFF. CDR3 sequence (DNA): TGTGCCAGCAGTGAACAGCCTAGCGGGGCACCCACCTACAATGAGCAGTTCTTC.

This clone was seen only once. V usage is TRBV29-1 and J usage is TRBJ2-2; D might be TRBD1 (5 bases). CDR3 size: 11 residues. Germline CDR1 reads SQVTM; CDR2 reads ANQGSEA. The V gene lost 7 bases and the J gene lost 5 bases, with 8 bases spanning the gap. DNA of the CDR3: TGCAGCGGGCGACAGACCGGGGAGCTGTTTTTT. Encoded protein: CSGRQTGELFF.

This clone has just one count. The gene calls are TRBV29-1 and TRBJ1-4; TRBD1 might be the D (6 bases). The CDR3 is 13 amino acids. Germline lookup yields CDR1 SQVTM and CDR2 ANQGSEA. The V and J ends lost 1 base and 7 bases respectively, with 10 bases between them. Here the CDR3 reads CSVEGGASEKLFF. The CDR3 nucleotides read TGCAGCGTTGAAGGGGGGGCTAGTGAAAAACTGTTTTTT.

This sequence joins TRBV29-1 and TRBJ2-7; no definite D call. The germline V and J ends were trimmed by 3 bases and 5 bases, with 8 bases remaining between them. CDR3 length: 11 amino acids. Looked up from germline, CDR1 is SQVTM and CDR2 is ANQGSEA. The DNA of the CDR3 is TGCAGCGTTGAGGGTAGGAACGAGCAGTACTTC. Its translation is CSVEGRNEQYF.

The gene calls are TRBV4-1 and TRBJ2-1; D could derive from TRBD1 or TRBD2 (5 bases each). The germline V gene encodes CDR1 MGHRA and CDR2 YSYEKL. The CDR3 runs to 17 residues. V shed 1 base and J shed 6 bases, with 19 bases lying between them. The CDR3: CASSQGDGQLTSNEQFF. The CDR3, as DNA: TGCGCCAGCAGCCAAGGGGACGGACAATTGACCTCCAATGAGCAGTTCTTC.

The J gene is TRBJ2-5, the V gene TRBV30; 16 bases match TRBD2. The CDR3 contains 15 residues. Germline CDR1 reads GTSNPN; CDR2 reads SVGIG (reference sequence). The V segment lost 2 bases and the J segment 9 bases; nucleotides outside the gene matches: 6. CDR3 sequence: CAWSPLGLAGGAQYF. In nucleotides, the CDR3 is TGTGCCTGGAGTCCGCTGGGACTAGCGGGAGGGGCCCAGTACTTC.

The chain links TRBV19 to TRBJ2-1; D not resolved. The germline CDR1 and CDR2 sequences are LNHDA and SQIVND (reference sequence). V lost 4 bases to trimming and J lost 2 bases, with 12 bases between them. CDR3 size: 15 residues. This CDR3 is CASSTEHITYNEQFF. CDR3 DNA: TGTGCCAGTAGTACAGAGCATATAACCTACAATGAGCAGTTCTTC.

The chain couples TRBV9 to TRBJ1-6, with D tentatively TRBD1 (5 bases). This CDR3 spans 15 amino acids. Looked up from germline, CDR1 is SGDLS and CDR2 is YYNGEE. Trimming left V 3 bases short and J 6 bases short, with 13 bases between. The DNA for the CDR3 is TGTGCCAGCAGCGGACAGACACAAATTAATTCACCCCTCCACTTT. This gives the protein CASSGQTQINSPLHF.

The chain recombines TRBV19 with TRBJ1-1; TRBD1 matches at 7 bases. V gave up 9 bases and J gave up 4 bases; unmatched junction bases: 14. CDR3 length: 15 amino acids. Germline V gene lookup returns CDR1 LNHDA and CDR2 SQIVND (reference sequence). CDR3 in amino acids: CASHQGGKEGTEAFF. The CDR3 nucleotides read TGTGCCAGCCACCAGGGGGGGAAGGAAGGCACTGAAGCTTTCTTT.

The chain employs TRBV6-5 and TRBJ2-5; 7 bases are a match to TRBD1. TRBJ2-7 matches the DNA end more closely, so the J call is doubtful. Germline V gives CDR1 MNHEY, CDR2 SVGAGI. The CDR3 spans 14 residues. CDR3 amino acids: CASRLTGSLDEQYF. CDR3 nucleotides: TGTGCCAGCCGCCTGACAGGGAGCCTCGACGAGCAGTACTTC.